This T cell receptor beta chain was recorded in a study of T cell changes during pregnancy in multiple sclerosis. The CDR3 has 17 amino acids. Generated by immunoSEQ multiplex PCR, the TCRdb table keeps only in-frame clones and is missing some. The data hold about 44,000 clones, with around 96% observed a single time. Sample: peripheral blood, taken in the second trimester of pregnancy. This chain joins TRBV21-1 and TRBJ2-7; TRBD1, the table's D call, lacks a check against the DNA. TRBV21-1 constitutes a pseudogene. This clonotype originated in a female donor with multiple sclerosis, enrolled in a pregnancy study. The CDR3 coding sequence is TGTGCCAGCATCTCAGACCCGGGACAGGGATTCTTCCACGAGCAGTACTTC. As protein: CASISDPGQGFFHEQYF.